These 8 T cell receptor beta chains came from one sample sequenced in a study of blood T cell repertoires in COVID-19. Clones were read by immunoSEQ multiplex PCR, and TCRdb kept only the in-frame ones, dropping some. This table has about 150,000 clones, approximately 88% appearing once. Sequenced sample: peripheral blood. These receptors came from a man in his sixties with acute or convalescent COVID-19.

This chain links TRBV29-1 with TRBJ2-1, with a tentative D call TRBD1 (5 bases). V lost 6 bases and J lost 13, with 16 bases in between. Germline V gene data show CDR1 as SQVTM and CDR2 as ANQGSEA. This CDR3 has 11 residues. The CDR3 sequence is CSVQGTIIQFF. CDR3 bases: TGCAGCGTCCAGGGTACCATCATACAGTTCTTC.

V and J are TRBV6-4 and TRBJ1-5; 8 bases are a match to TRBD1. With V trimmed by 4 bases and J by 6 bases, 8 bases remained unmatched. The CDR3 loop spans 15 amino acids. Germline values: CDR1 MRHNA, CDR2 SNTAGT. Here the CDR3 reads CASSAQIGTGQPQHF. The DNA for the CDR3 is TGTGCCAGCAGTGCCCAAATAGGGACAGGTCAGCCCCAGCATTTT.

The V and J genes are TRBV30 and TRBJ1-6; no clear D. The germline gives CDR1 GTSNPN, CDR2 SVGIG (reference sequence). V lost 3 bases and J lost 6, with 12 bases in between. The CDR3 has 14 amino acids. This CDR3 is CAWRIARGNSPLHF. DNA of the CDR3: TGTGCCTGGAGGATAGCACGGGGTAATTCACCCCTCCACTTT.

The gene calls are TRBV9 and TRBJ1-3; D is ambiguous. The CDR3 has 12 amino acids. Trimming removed 3 bases at V and 1 base at J, with 2 bases between. The germline V gene encodes CDR1 SGDLS and CDR2 YYNGEE. In nucleotides, the CDR3 is TGTGCCAGCAGCGCGTCTGGAAACACCATATATTTT. Amino acids: CASSASGNTIYF.

The chain combines TRBV7-9 with TRBJ2-2, with 8 bases that match TRBD1. The CDR3 is 19 amino acids. J gave up 5 bases and V 5 bases, and 19 bases lay outside the gene matches. CDR1 and CDR2 from the germline V gene are SEHNR and FQNEAQ (reference sequence). The CDR3 sequence: CASSQFWSKAGGSTGELFF. In DNA form, the CDR3 reads TGTGCCAGCAGCCAATTCTGGTCCAAGGCAGGGGGCAGTACCGGGGAGCTGTTTTTT.

As to this clone: The same CDR3 also results from other DNA sequences found in this sample. V usage is TRBV10-3 and J usage is TRBJ1-1; D is perhaps TRBD1 (6 bases). This CDR3 has 13 residues. From germline, CDR1 is ENHRY and CDR2 SYGVKD. V was cut by 6 bases and J by 0 bases, with 8 bases left in between. CDR3 in amino acids: CAISSGVNTEAFF. The DNA of the CDR3 is TGTGCCATCAGCTCAGGGGTGAACACTGAAGCTTTCTTT.

The CDR3 sequence: CASSYGTGAWKQYF. For the CDR3, the DNA is TGTGCCAGCAGTTATGGAACAGGTGCCTGGAAGCAGTACTTC. The chain joins TRBV6-5 to TRBJ2-7; tentative D call: TRBD1 (5 bases). V shed 3 bases and J shed 8 bases, with 17 bases lying between them. The germline V gene encodes CDR1 MNHEY and CDR2 SVGAGI. The CDR3 sequence is 14 residues long.

The J gene is TRBJ2-2, the V gene TRBV11-3; the D gene is possibly TRBD2 (6 bases). V lost 3 bases to trimming and J lost 1 base, with 6 bases between them. This CDR3 has 14 residues. The germline CDR1 and CDR2 sequences are SGHNT and YENEEA. CDR3 DNA: TGTGCCAGCAGCTTCGGGGGGAACACCGGGGAGCTGTTTTTT. Translating it yields CASSFGGNTGELFF.